This T cell receptor (beta chain) emerged from a study of cytomegalovirus exposure and HLA in healthy donors. Clones were sequenced by immunoSEQ multiplex PCR, and TCRdb holds only the in-frame ones, with some missing. The sample has 140,000 to 150,000 clones, approximately 90% seen once. Per the germline V gene, CDR1 is LNHDA and CDR2 is SQIVND (reference sequence). The CDR3 spans 11 residues. The V end lost 9 bases, the J end lost 3 bases, and 9 bases lay between the germline ends. Of note for this clone: Its antigen is still unknown.

Overall study findings and caveats: Researchers counted roughly 150 TCR beta chains as cytomegalovirus-associated.

Sequenced: PBMCs. The receptor's source is a man between 18 and 35 years old in good health and CMV-seropositive. This rearrangement joins TRBV19 to TRBJ2-7, with D perhaps TRBD2 (6 bases). The CDR3 reads CASFGGYEQYF. CDR3 nucleotides: TGTGCCAGCTTCGGGGGCTACGAGCAGTACTTC.